This T cell receptor (beta chain) originates from a study of blood T cells in healthy people across ages. The CDR3 runs to 14 residues. The J segment lost 8 bases and the V segment lost 10 bases, leaving 11 bases of the junction unmatched. Germline V CDR1 and CDR2: SNHLY, FYNNEI. A second PCR, run for about 7 to 11 cycles, used a sample-barcoded 5' primer plus a J-beta primer mix. TCRdb fed the 5' RACE reads into MiXCR, producing one record per CDR3 protein. The sample has about 730,000 distinct CDR3 sequences; 43% are singletons. Isolated per sample were at least 6 million PBMCs. The sequencing input was blood. This receptor was obtained from a woman in her fifties or sixties in good health. J is TRBJ1-1 and V is TRBV2; the match to TRBD1 covers 12 bases. The CDR3 protein is CATKPGQGAWEAFF. The CDR3 DNA reads as TGTGCCACCAAACCGGGACAGGGGGCGTGGGAAGCTTTCTTT.